What follows are 11 T cell receptor beta chains derived from one specimen sequenced in a study of T cell changes during pregnancy in multiple sclerosis. The repertoire was sequenced with immunoSEQ multiplex PCR; TCRdb's copy has only in-frame clones and lacks some. This sample yields about 43,000 clones, of which about 90% are seen a single time; about 5.1% belongs to the top ten. The source was peripheral blood, collected in the second trimester of pregnancy. The receptors derive from a female donor in good health, enrolled as a control in a pregnancy study.

This clone is a singleton in its sample. The rearrangement uses TRBV4-1 and TRBJ1-1; TRBD1 is a possible D gene (6 bases). Germline CDR1 MGHRA, CDR2 YSYEKL. The CDR3 is 15 amino acids. Trimming pared 3 bases from V and 6 bases from J, leaving 17 bases between. CDR3 loop: CASSQARNRVAEAFF. As DNA, the CDR3 is TGCGCCAGCAGCCAGGCGAGGAACAGGGTAGCTGAAGCTTTCTTT.

V gene TRBV30 combines with J gene TRBJ2-3; 7 positions agree with TRBD2. The CDR3 has 12 residues. Germline CDR1 GTSNPN, CDR2 SVGIG (reference sequence). V trimming: 0 bases; J trimming: 8 bases; junction bases outside the gene matches: 2. Here the CDR3 DNA reads TGTGCCTGGAGTGTAGTAGCGGGTACGCAGTATTTT. It encodes CAWSVVAGTQYF.

The genes are TRBV4-3 and TRBJ2-3, with TRBD1 identical over 7 bases. V was clipped by 3 bases and J by 1 base; unmatched bases: 10. The CDR3 runs 17 residues. Per the germline V gene, CDR1 is LGHNA and CDR2 is YSLEER. The CDR3 loop is CASSHPTGQSGTDTQYF. The CDR3, as DNA: TGCGCCAGCAGCCACCCGACAGGGCAGTCTGGCACAGATACGCAGTATTTT.

The chain recombines TRBV4-1 with TRBJ2-5; possible D gene TRBD2, 6 bases. The CDR3 length is 13 residues. Trimming cost V 8 bases and J 5 bases, with 15 bases left between them. Looked up from germline, CDR1 is MGHRA and CDR2 is YSYEKL. CDR3 nucleotides: TGCGCCAGCTCCCCGGGAGTTGGGGAGACCCAGTACTTC. This sequence encodes CASSPGVGETQYF.

The chain links TRBV7-2 to TRBJ2-1, with 8 bases that match TRBD2. The J segment lost 2 bases and the V segment lost 2 bases, leaving 5 bases of the junction unmatched. Looked up from germline, CDR1 is SGHTA and CDR2 is FQGNSA. The CDR3 has 16 residues. CDR3 sequence reads: CASSLMGRGAYNEQFF. DNA of the CDR3: TGTGCCAGCAGCTTAATGGGGCGGGGGGCCTACAATGAGCAGTTCTTC.

This CDR3 reads CASSLRTGGVGEQYF. The CDR3 coding sequence is TGTGCCAGTAGTTTACGGACAGGGGGCGTGGGCGAGCAGTACTTC. The rearrangement uses TRBV19 and TRBJ2-7; 11 bases agree with TRBD1. This CDR3 comprises 15 residues. The germline V gene encodes CDR1 LNHDA and CDR2 SQIVND (reference sequence). V was clipped by 5 bases and J by 6 bases; unmatched bases: 9.

The chain joins TRBV4-1 to TRBJ1-1, with unresolved D. CDR3 length: 14 amino acids. The germline gives CDR1 MGHRA, CDR2 YSYEKL. The ends were cut back, 4 bases at V and 5 bases at J, with 14 bases in the middle. DNA for the CDR3: TGCGCCAGCAGCCTAGACGTACTCGGGACTGAAGCTTTCTTT. Translation gives CASSLDVLGTEAFF.

V and J are TRBV15 and TRBJ2-7, with 10 bases fitting TRBD1. The V gene end was trimmed by 8 bases and the J gene end by 4 bases; junction bases not matched to a gene: 2. The length of the CDR3 is 12 residues. The germline V gene has CDR1 LNHNV and CDR2 YYDKDF (reference sequence). The CDR3 protein is CATEGQGYEQYF. Here the CDR3 DNA reads TGTGCCACCGAGGGACAGGGGTACGAGCAGTACTTC.

V is TRBV6-1 and J is TRBJ2-5; D gene uncertain. CDR3 length equals 12 residues. Per the germline V gene, CDR1 is MNHNS and CDR2 is SASEGT. V shed 6 bases and J shed 5 bases, with 10 bases lying between them. The CDR3 nucleotides read TGTGCCAGCAGCTTGGCGCGGGAGACCCAGTACTTC. Its translation is CASSLARETQYF.

The chain combines TRBV5-1 with TRBJ1-1; 7 positions agree with TRBD1. This CDR3 contains 16 residues. Per germline, CDR1 SGHRS and CDR2 YFSETQ. The trim removed 0 bases at V and 0 bases at J, leaving 5 bases unmatched. CDR3 nucleotide sequence: TGCGCCAGCAGCTTGGGACAGGGATCTATGAACACTGAAGCTTTCTTT. This sequence encodes CASSLGQGSMNTEAFF.

The V gene is TRBV15, the J gene TRBJ2-1; weak D call: TRBD2 (5 bases). CDR1 and CDR2 from the germline V gene are LNHNV and YYDKDF (reference sequence). V shed 3 bases and J shed 0 bases, with 18 bases lying between them. CDR3 length: 18 amino acids. The CDR3 coding sequence is TGTGCCACCAGCAGCGGAGGCTCCGCGCCTCGCTCCTACAATGAGCAGTTCTTC. Translation gives CATSSGGSAPRSYNEQFF.